The T cell receptor beta chain under discussion was sequenced for a study of T cell repertoires in aging, cancer and after chemotherapy. Study observations and caveats: In each cancer cohort, median generation probability increased across chemotherapy, suggesting thymic output rebounded. Loss of evenness, beyond lost richness, contributed to age-related TCR diversity decline in cancer patients.

Peripheral blood genomic DNA, not sorted cells or RNA, was the template. This clonotype is medium-sized in the sample. Its cognate antigen is unknown. Multiplex touch-down PCR with TRB-A/B primers amplified rearranged V-D-J TRB sequences. TCRdb reanalysed the multiplex PCR reads using MiXCR and keeps one entry per CDR3 protein. The data hold approximately 12,000 distinct CDR3 sequences, with more than 25% observed a single time. The specimen sequenced was blood. This sequence originates from a human donor in good health.

For the CDR3, the DNA is TGTGCCAGCAGTTCGTTGGAGGACACTAACTATGGCTACACCTTC. This gives the protein CASSSLEDTNYGYTF. The chain combines TRBV6-5 with TRBJ1-2, with D maybe TRBD1 (5 bases). V was shortened by 4 bases and J by 0 bases, with 12 bases between the two germline ends. CDR3 length equals 15 residues. CDR1 and CDR2 (germline): MNHEY, SVGAGI.